A selection of T cell receptor beta chains follows, all from one sample in a study of blood T cells in healthy people across ages. From the 5' RACE reads, TCRdb called clonotypes with MiXCR, one entry per CDR3 protein. The table includes about 640,000 distinct CDR3 sequences, about 30% detected once. Sequences were obtained from blood. The receptors were sampled from an elderly woman in good health. Both conserved end residues are part of each CDR3. Fields, in order: V gene, J gene, CDR3 protein.

>TRBV7-2|TRBJ2-7
CASNGLSYEQYF
>TRBV10-3|TRBJ1-1
CATAGALNTEAFF
>TRBV20-1|-
CSVPGWSQETQFF
>TRBV15|TRBJ2-7
CATSSQDSRRYNEQYF
>TRBV4-3|TRBJ2-3
CASSQERFGLSTDTQYF
>TRBV5-1|TRBJ2-3
CASSSGQTDTQYF
>TRBV2|TRBJ2-3
CASSAGTAGWDTQYF
>TRBV5-1|TRBJ2-1
CASSGLAGGTSEQFF
>TRBV20-1|TRBJ2-5
CSAREIRGLGETQYF
>TRBV6-1|TRBJ2-3
CASSETLDGSTDTQYF
>TRBV7-3|TRBJ1-1
CASSGSRGNTEAFF
>TRBV7-3|TRBJ2-5
CASSLNREETQYF
>TRBV7-2|TRBJ2-1
CASSLASRRGNEQFF
>TRBV2|TRBJ1-4
CASSDYPGGEKLFF
>TRBV20-1|TRBJ2-7
CSAGRGLSYEQYF
>TRBV5-1|TRBJ2-1
CASSPALAGAYNEQFF
>TRBV20-1|TRBJ1-6
CSAREAKGENSPLHF
>TRBV30|TRBJ1-6
CAWMPGSNSPLHF
>TRBV6-5|TRBJ1-2
CATGSGTGSFNYGYTF
>TRBV29-1|TRBJ2-2
CSVGQASTGELFF
>TRBV9|TRBJ1-6
CASSLTGEGHSPLHF
>TRBV12-3/TRBV12-4|TRBJ1-1
CVSRSMSSWGTEAFF
>TRBV27|TRBJ1-2
CASSLSYPGQNYGYTF
>TRBV20-1|TRBJ2-4
CSARDPAGAKNIQYF
>TRBV11-1|TRBJ1-4
CASTTVERVEKLFF
>TRBV25-1|TRBJ2-2
CAGKIRGAGTGELFF
>TRBV28|TRBJ2-7
CASKIPAPPYEQYF
>TRBV2|TRBJ2-6
CASTEVGGARANVLTF
>TRBV20-1|TRBJ1-1
CSAGDRGLRTEAFF
>TRBV10-3|TRBJ1-6
CASKQGDYNSPLHF
>TRBV12-3/TRBV12-4|TRBJ1-2
CASSPDGLDRVYGYTF
>TRBV7-7|TRBJ2-5
CASSLRRGGQGTQYF
>TRBV11-2|TRBJ2-6
CASSSRRTSEANVLTF
>TRBV5-1|TRBJ1-2
CASSLGLSTYGYTF
>TRBV20-1|TRBJ1-1
CSASGATRGLGAFF
>TRBV12-3/TRBV12-4|TRBJ2-2
CASSSGGHSVTGELFF
>TRBV28|TRBJ1-1
CASSFPNEVEAFF
>TRBV11-1|TRBJ1-1
CASSAGQGETEAFF
>TRBV7-2|TRBJ2-3
CASSLRKRRGYTDTQYF
>TRBV20-1|TRBJ1-2
CSAPLGAGYTF
>TRBV29-1|TRBJ2-5
CSVEDEDRGLETQYF
>TRBV7-2|-
CASSSQGLNNEQYF
>TRBV25-1|TRBJ2-5
CASSGDRGLQETQYF
>TRBV6-1|TRBJ1-5
CASRGFRGQPQHF
>TRBV29-1|TRBJ1-2
CSVEEDRIYGYTF
>TRBV12-5|TRBJ2-2
CASGGRLSGELFF
>TRBV6-6|TRBJ1-5
CASSRDGLEGPQHF
>TRBV4-1|TRBJ2-3
CASSQEQGDTTDTQYF
>TRBV20-1|TRBJ2-5
CSAFRRLAGGKETQYF
>TRBV12-3/TRBV12-4|TRBJ2-2
CASSPSGARTGEQFF